The 17 T cell receptor beta chains below all came from one sample that was sequenced in a study of CD8+ T cells in alopecia areata. cDNA reverse transcribed from extracted RNA served as the sequencing template. The protocol was immunoSEQ multiplex PCR, while the TCRdb copy is restricted to in-frame clones and leaves out a portion. Found here are approximately 150,000 clones, around 50% of them singletons; the top ten hold roughly 7.5%. What was sequenced was CD4+ T cells sorted from blood. Receptor source: a human donor with alopecia areata.

This rearrangement joins TRBV27 to TRBJ1-2; TRBD1 aligns across 7 bases. Germline trimming cut 5 bases from V and 2 bases from J; bases unmatched to any gene: 2. The CDR3 has 13 residues. Germline loops: CDR1 MNHEY, CDR2 SMNVEV (reference sequence). CDR3 DNA sequence: TGTGCCAGCAGTGACAGGGTCAACTATGGCTACACCTTC. Its protein is CASSDRVNYGYTF.

The chain recombines TRBV4-1 with TRBJ2-7; a possible D gene is TRBD2 (6 bases). Deletions cut 3 bases from V and 7 bases from J, with 28 bases between. This CDR3 is built from 18 residues. In germline, CDR1 is MGHRA, CDR2 YSYEKL. CDR3 loop: CASSHVPGVGAGKAEQYF. The CDR3 DNA reads TGCGCCAGCAGCCATGTTCCGGGAGTCGGCGCGGGAAAGGCGGAGCAGTACTTC.

This rearrangement joins TRBV23-1 to TRBJ2-7; 11 bases map to TRBD2. TRBV23-1 is known as an ORF, though its function is uncertain. V was clipped by 2 bases and J by 4 bases; unmatched bases: 4. The CDR3 spans 15 residues. The CDR3 region has the DNA TGCGCCAGCAGTCAAAAAACTAGCGGGGGTTACGAGCAGTACTTC. This translates into CASSQKTSGGYEQYF.

The chain has TRBV28 and TRBJ2-7; D ambiguous. Trimming stripped 3 bases from V and 2 bases from J, with 8 bases between. The germline gives CDR1 MDHEN, CDR2 SYDVKM. This CDR3 has 13 residues. The CDR3 DNA sequence: TGTGCCAGCAGTTTTGGTGCGGCCTACGAGCAGTACTTC. As protein: CASSFGAAYEQYF.

The chain carries TRBV18 and TRBJ2-1; no firm D call. Germline V gene lookup returns CDR1 KGHSH and CDR2 LQKENI. V was trimmed by 1 base and J by 9 bases, leaving 16 bases between them. The CDR3 is 15 residues long. The DNA of the CDR3 is TGTGCCAGCTCACCACTCCGGCCAAATGACCCTGAGCAGTTCTTC. Its translation: CASSPLRPNDPEQFF.

This clone was detected once. This sequence joins TRBV2 and TRBJ1-5; D unresolved. The CDR3 is made up of 14 amino acids. V gave up 3 bases and J gave up 5 bases, with 11 bases separating them. The germline V gene has CDR1 SNHLY and CDR2 FYNNEI. The CDR3 DNA reads TGTGCCAGCAGTGACTGGGGTTTCGATCAGCCCCAGCATTTT. Encoded protein: CASSDWGFDQPQHF.

This clone was seen only a few times. The chain is built from TRBV18 and TRBJ1-1, with D possibly being TRBD1 (5 bases). The CDR3 has 16 residues. Germline loops: CDR1 KGHSH, CDR2 LQKENI. Trimming stripped 3 bases from V and 4 bases from J, with 18 bases between. The CDR3 nucleotides are TGTGCCAGCTCACCGAACAGTGGGGCATTGGGCACTGAAGCTTTCTTT. Protein product: CASSPNSGALGTEAFF.

The chain couples TRBV10-2 to TRBJ2-7, with a tentative D call TRBD1 (6 bases). The V gene lost 7 bases and the J gene lost 1 base, with 11 bases spanning the gap. The V gene's germline CDR1 is WSHSY and CDR2 SAAADI. The CDR3 runs 13 residues. Here the CDR3 DNA reads TGCGCCAGCATCCGGGACATTTCCTACGAGCAGTACTTC. Translation gives CASIRDISYEQYF.

The DNA of the CDR3 is TGCAGCGTGTTGACTGGGGCCAACGTCCTGACTTTC. Protein: CSVLTGANVLTF. The chain joins TRBV29-1 to TRBJ2-6; D is undetermined. CDR1 and CDR2 (germline): SQVTM, ANQGSEA. The V end was cut by 6 bases, the J end by 2 bases, with 5 bases between. The CDR3 contains 12 residues. Filled out from reference TRBV29-1 and TRBJ2-6, the complete variable domain reads SAVISQKPSRDICQRGTSLTIQCQVDSQVTMMFWYRQQPGQSLTLIATANQGSEATYESGFVIDKFPISRPNLTFSTLTVSNMSPEDSSIYLCSVLTGANVLTFGAGSRLTVL.

The chain carries TRBV29-1 and TRBJ2-5; possibly TRBD2 for D (6 bases). Trimming took off 1 base at V and 6 bases at J, with 12 bases between the two ends. Germline values: CDR1 SQVTM, CDR2 ANQGSEA. The CDR3 runs to 13 residues. The CDR3 nucleotides read TGCAGCGTTGAAGTTTTGGAGGGGAAGACCCAGTACTTC. It yields the protein CSVEVLEGKTQYF.

The V call is TRBV20-1, the J call TRBJ2-3; D call uncertain. The V gene's germline CDR1 is DFQATT and CDR2 SNEGSKA (reference sequence). The germline V and J ends were trimmed by 4 bases and 7 bases, with 9 bases remaining between them. The CDR3 totals 11 residues. The CDR3 sequence is CSANLANTQYF. CDR3 sequence (DNA): TGCAGTGCTAATTTAGCTAATACGCAGTATTTT.

The table lists this clone with a few counts. CDR3 amino acids: CASSRDLAGSYEQYF. CDR3 coding DNA: TGCGCCAGCAGCCGAGACCTAGCGGGGAGCTACGAGCAGTACTTC. The gene calls are TRBV4-1 and TRBJ2-7, with 9 nucleotides matching TRBD2. Germline loops: CDR1 MGHRA, CDR2 YSYEKL. The length of the CDR3 is 15 residues. The junction had 7 bases not matched to a gene; V was cut back by 4 bases and J by 3 bases.

This chain connects TRBV29-1 to TRBJ2-1; no definite D call. The CDR3 spans 13 residues. V was clipped by 4 bases and J by 5 bases, with 12 bases between them. Germline-derived CDR1 and CDR2 are SQVTM and ANQGSEA. Here the CDR3 reads CSVGGLLDNEQFF. The CDR3 DNA sequence: TGCAGCGTTGGGGGTCTTCTAGACAATGAGCAGTTCTTC.

This clone appeared a few times. The V gene is TRBV4-1, the J gene TRBJ2-6; a possible D gene is TRBD2 (6 bases). CDR3 length: 19 amino acids. Germline V CDR1 and CDR2: MGHRA, YSYEKL. The V end was cut by 5 bases, the J end by 1 base, with 21 bases between. This CDR3 reads CASSGYGGSRVSGANVLTF. Here the CDR3 DNA reads TGCGCCAGCAGCGGATATGGGGGGTCCCGGGTTTCTGGGGCCAACGTCCTGACTTTC.

A few counts support this clone. This sequence joins TRBV29-1 and TRBJ2-5; D is unresolved. Per the germline V gene, CDR1 is SQVTM and CDR2 is ANQGSEA. Trimming removed 7 bases at V and 0 bases at J, with 12 bases between. The CDR3 is 13 residues long. In nucleotides, the CDR3 is TGCAGCGCCCGATATATGTACCAAGAGACCCAGTACTTC. Its translation: CSARYMYQETQYF.

The chain has TRBV7-6 and TRBJ2-1, with 8 bases lining up with TRBD1. Germline CDR1 reads SGHVS; CDR2 reads FNYEAQ. The CDR3 contains 16 residues. V shed 5 bases and J 4 bases; nucleotides not matched to a gene: 10. CDR3: CASSRTGTGLYNEQFF. The DNA of the CDR3 is TGTGCCAGCAGCCGCACCGGGACAGGCTTGTACAATGAGCAGTTCTTC.

CDR3 in amino acids: CASSSTSSNNEQFF. Here the CDR3 DNA reads TGTGCCAGCAGCTCTACTAGCAGTAACAATGAGCAGTTCTTC. The chain recombines TRBV11-1 with TRBJ2-1, with D maybe TRBD2 (6 bases). Trimming left V 4 bases short and J 5 bases short, with 12 bases between. This CDR3 region has 14 residues. CDR1 is SGHAT, CDR2 FQDESV, per germline (reference sequence). Full variable domain (missing parts from reference TRBV11-1 and TRBJ2-1): EAEVAQSPRYKITEKSQAVAFWCDPISGHATLYWYRQILGQGPELLVQFQDESVVDDSQLPKDRFSAERLKGVDSTLKIQPAELGDSAMYLCASSSTSSNNEQFFGPGTRLTVL.